Below are 4 T cell receptor beta chains sequenced from a single sample in a study of T cells in Graves' hyperthyroidism and ophthalmopathy. RNA transcripts served as the template for amplifying TCR beta CDR3 regions. The HTBI set primed first-round TCR CDR3 RT-PCR. TCRdb recomputed calls from the multiplex PCR reads with MiXCR, one row per CDR3 protein. The sample yields hundreds of thousands of distinct CDR3 sequences, roughly 16% seen once. Sequenced input: blood. The receptors stem from a woman between 35 and 50 years old with Graves' ophthalmopathy.

This clonotype occurred many times. The chain is built from TRBV12-3 or TRBV12-4 and TRBJ2-2; D possibly corresponds to TRBD1 (5 bases). The CDR3 is made up of 15 amino acids. V lost 5 bases, J lost 2 bases, and 12 bases lay in between. The CDR3 reads CASSRTTINTGELFF. CDR3 sequence (DNA): TGTGCCAGCAGTCGGACAACCATAAACACCGGGGAGCTGTTTTTT.

The J gene is TRBJ1-6, the V gene TRBV5-1; D remains ambiguous. Trimming shortened V by 4 bases and J by 0 bases, and 11 bases separated the two germline ends. The CDR3 covers 16 residues. Per germline, CDR1 SGHRS and CDR2 YFSETQ. This CDR3 reads CASSETHSSYNSPLHF. The CDR3 DNA is TGCGCCAGCAGCGAGACACACAGCTCCTATAATTCACCCCTCCACTTT. Filled out from reference TRBV5-1 and TRBJ1-6, the complete variable domain reads KAGVTQTPRYLIKTRGQQVTLSCSPISGHRSVSWYQQTPGQGLQFLFEYFSETQRNKGNFPGRFSGRQFSNSRSEMNVSTLELGDSALYLCASSETHSSYNSPLHFGNGTRLTVT.

This clonotype showed up just a few times. The chain employs TRBV6-1 and TRBJ2-1, with D perhaps matching TRBD2 (5 bases). The CDR3 has 15 residues. Germline V lookup: CDR1 MNHNS, CDR2 SASEGT. Trimming stripped 5 bases from V and 5 bases from J, with 16 bases between. Here the CDR3 DNA reads TGTGCCAGCAGTCCCCTCTCCGCCGGGAACAATGAGCAGTTCTTC. It translates to CASSPLSAGNNEQFF.

The chain combines TRBV29-1 with TRBJ2-5; D is uncertain. The germline V gene has CDR1 SQVTM and CDR2 ANQGSEA. Trimming removed 4 bases from V and 4 bases from J, with 13 bases in between. The CDR3 length is 13 residues. The CDR3 nucleotides read TGCAGCGTTGGGGGTTTGGGTGGAGAGACCCAGTACTTC. Its translation is CSVGGLGGETQYF.